A single sample gave rise to the 20 T cell receptor beta chains below, sequenced in a study of beta chain features in type 1 diabetes. What was sequenced were expressed TCRB transcripts, since all of the isolated RNA had been reverse transcribed. Only in-frame clones appear in the TCRdb table, and some are missing; sequencing was by immunoSEQ multiplex PCR. The sample carries about 900,000 clones, roughly 16% recorded once. The sample was naive CD4+ T cells from blood. The receptors here all came from a young woman in good health.

This clone was observed a handful of times. The same CDR3 is also encoded by other DNA sequences in this sample. This chain joins TRBV7-2 and TRBJ2-5; D tentatively fits TRBD1 or TRBD2 (6 bases each). This CDR3 comprises 13 residues. V was cut by 5 bases and J by 4 bases, with 11 bases left in between. CDR1 is SGHTA, CDR2 FQGNSA, per germline. The CDR3 DNA follows: TGTGCCAGCAGCCTAGGGGGGAGAGAGACCCAGTACTTC. This sequence encodes CASSLGGRETQYF.

The rearrangement uses TRBV6-1 and TRBJ1-3; D is perhaps TRBD1 (6 bases). The V gene's germline CDR1 is MNHNS and CDR2 SASEGT. This CDR3 spans 17 amino acids. The V end lost 2 bases, the J end lost 7 bases, and 21 bases lay between the germline ends. CDR3 DNA sequence: TGTGCCAGCAGTGAATCCCAGGGGAGACTCAGGCGCAACACCATATATTTT. This codes for CASSESQGRLRRNTIYF.

This clone has a handful of counts. Within the sample, other DNA sequences also encode this same CDR3. This chain links TRBV7-9 with TRBJ1-1; 7 nucleotides match TRBD1. This CDR3 is 14 amino acids long. Germline trimming cut 5 bases from V and 1 base from J; bases unmatched to any gene: 4. Looked up from germline, CDR1 is SEHNR and CDR2 is FQNEAQ (reference sequence). The CDR3 DNA reads as TGTGCCAGCAGCCCCCGACAGGGGAACACTGAAGCTTTCTTT. Amino acid sequence: CASSPRQGNTEAFF.

This rearrangement joins TRBV20-1 to TRBJ2-3; D is ambiguous. Germline CDR1 and CDR2: DFQATT and SNEGSKA (reference sequence). V was trimmed by 3 bases and J by 5 bases, leaving 6 bases between them. There are 11 residues in the CDR3. The CDR3 here is CSASARDTQYF. The CDR3 nucleotides read TGCAGTGCTAGTGCTAGAGATACGCAGTATTTT.

A note on this clone: The same CDR3 is also encoded by other DNA sequences in this sample. This rearrangement joins TRBV5-4 to TRBJ2-2; D ambiguous. The germline V gene has CDR1 SGHNT and CDR2 YYREEE (reference sequence). The CDR3 sequence is 15 residues long. V gave up 0 bases and J gave up 2 bases, with 8 bases separating them. The CDR3 here is CASSLVRENTGELFF. The DNA of the CDR3 is TGTGCCAGCAGCTTGGTCAGAGAAAACACCGGGGAGCTGTTTTTT.

This clone turned up a few times. The chain combines TRBV4-3 with TRBJ1-1, with D possibly being TRBD1 (5 bases). Germline-derived CDR1 and CDR2 are LGHNA and YSLEER. Trimming took off 1 base at V and 1 base at J, with 19 bases between the two ends. CDR3 length equals 18 residues. The CDR3 loop reads CASSQGRRGRDRNTEAFF. As DNA, the CDR3 is TGCGCCAGCAGCCAAGGGCGCCGAGGTAGGGACCGGAACACTGAAGCTTTCTTT.

A few counts support this clone. CDR3 sequence reads: CASSPELPGPLNEKLFF. CDR3 DNA: TGTGCCAGCAGCCCGGAGTTGCCAGGGCCCCTCAATGAAAAACTGTTTTTT. V and J are TRBV28 and TRBJ1-4; a weak D match, TRBD1 (5 bases). This CDR3 is built from 17 residues. Trimming took off 6 bases at V and 5 bases at J, with 22 bases between the two ends. Per germline, CDR1 MDHEN and CDR2 SYDVKM.

This chain joins TRBV28 and TRBJ2-6; D gene unclear. The germline V gene has CDR1 MDHEN and CDR2 SYDVKM. The CDR3 spans 13 residues. Trimming took off 6 bases at V and 2 bases at J, with 5 bases between the two ends. The CDR3 nucleotides are TGTGCCAGCAGGTTACCTGGGGCCAACGTCCTGACTTTC. It codes for CASRLPGANVLTF.

The chain links TRBV6-5 to TRBJ2-2; D gene ambiguous. There are 16 residues in the CDR3. The germline V and J ends were trimmed by 0 bases and 5 bases, with 13 bases remaining between them. Per germline, CDR1 MNHEY and CDR2 SVGAGI. CDR3 region: CASSYSIQLLTGELFF. The CDR3 nucleotides are TGTGCCAGCAGTTACTCGATCCAGCTGCTTACCGGGGAGCTGTTTTTT.

This clone was seen more than once but under ten times. One base away lies a much larger clone, so this may be a sequencing read error. The V call is TRBV7-2, the J call TRBJ2-6; D not certain. The CDR3 loop spans 11 amino acids. Germline V gene lookup returns CDR1 SGHTA and CDR2 FQGNSA. The ends were cut back, 7 bases at V and 2 bases at J, with 0 bases in the middle. In nucleotides, the CDR3 is TGTGCCAGCACTGGGGCCAACGTCCTGACTTTC. It yields the protein CASTGANVLTF.

The chain uses TRBV3-2 and TRBJ2-7. TRBV3-2 is an annotated pseudogene. The CDR3 loop spans 9 amino acids. CDR3 sequence: CASSHWMSF. CDR3 in DNA: TGTGCCAGCAGCCATTGGATGTCCTTC.

Comment on this clone: The junction shows a germline mismatch at one end, possibly a read error. This chain connects TRBV15 to TRBJ1-5; 8 nucleotides agree with TRBD1. This CDR3 is 15 amino acids long. Germline lookup yields CDR1 LNHNV and CDR2 YYDKDF (reference sequence). CDR3 sequence (DNA): TGTGCCACCGGCAGACAGGGGAATGGCAATCAGCCCCAGCATTTT. Amino acid sequence: CATGRQGNGNQPQHF. The whole variable domain, filled in from reference TRBV15 and TRBJ1-5, reads DAMVIQNPRYQVTQFGKPVTLSCSQTLNHNVMYWYQQKSSQAPKLLFHYYDKDFNNEADTPDNFQSRRPNTSFCFLDIRSPGLGDTAMYLCATGRQGNGNQPQHFGDGTRLSIL.

This clone was observed a handful of times. The junction and the germline gene differ at one end; a read error may be behind it. The rearrangement links TRBV5-8 to TRBJ2-1; D is perhaps TRBD1 (5 bases). In germline, CDR1 is SGHTS, CDR2 YDEGEE. The length of the CDR3 is 13 residues. The CDR3 DNA follows: TGTGCCAGCAGCTTAGGGGTGTTGGACCAGATTGTCTTC. This gives the protein CASSLGVLDQIVF.

The rearrangement links TRBV4-2 to TRBJ2-1, with 10 bases lining up with TRBD2. The ends lost 3 bases at V and 8 bases at J; junction bases unmatched: 13. This CDR3 region has 17 residues. Germline-derived CDR1 and CDR2 are LGHNA and YNFKEQ. In nucleotides, the CDR3 is TGTGCCAGCAGCCATCCGGGTTCCGGGACTAGCGTCGATGAGCAGTTCTTC. Its translation: CASSHPGSGTSVDEQFF.

There are a few counts of this clone. The sample carries other DNA sequences with the same CDR3. V gene TRBV18 combines with J gene TRBJ2-5; D is undetermined. Looked up from germline, CDR1 is KGHSH and CDR2 is LQKENI. There are 11 residues in the CDR3. Trimming removed 3 bases at V and 5 bases at J, with 4 bases between. CDR3 protein: CASSPGETQYF. CDR3 bases: TGTGCCAGCTCACCCGGGGAGACCCAGTACTTC. The whole variable domain, filled in from reference TRBV18 and TRBJ2-5, reads NAGVMQNPRHLVRRRGQEARLRCSPMKGHSHVYWYRQLPEEGLKFMVYLQKENIIDESGMPKERFSAEFPKEGPSILRIQQVVRGDSAAYFCASSPGETQYFGPGTRLLVL.

This clone was observed a handful of times. J is TRBJ1-5 and V is TRBV15, with no clear D. The CDR3 extends over 14 amino acids. V lost 1 base and J 5 bases, leaving 9 bases between the germline ends. CDR1 and CDR2 from the germline V gene are LNHNV and YYDKDF (reference sequence). The CDR3 sequence is CATSRAGLDQPQHF. The CDR3 DNA is TGTGCCACCAGCAGAGCTGGGTTGGATCAGCCCCAGCATTTT.

This clone was observed a handful of times. This CDR3 is also generated by other DNA sequences in the sample. The gene calls are TRBV10-3 and TRBJ2-5; 8 bases map to TRBD2. Germline V CDR1 and CDR2: ENHRY, SYGVKD. J was trimmed by 4 bases and V by 3 bases; bases with no gene match: 4. This CDR3 has 14 residues. CDR3 sequence: CAISDLAGGETQYF. The CDR3 DNA sequence: TGTGCCATCAGTGATCTAGCGGGCGGAGAGACCCAGTACTTC.

V usage is TRBV9 and J usage is TRBJ2-7, with D perhaps TRBD2 (5 bases). Deletions cut 0 bases from V and 1 base from J, with 14 bases between. The CDR3 spans 16 residues. Germline CDR1 and CDR2: SGDLS and YYNGEE. Here the CDR3 reads CASSVEGGSSSYEQYF. DNA of the CDR3: TGTGCCAGCAGCGTAGAAGGAGGATCGAGTTCCTACGAGCAGTACTTC. Full variable domain (missing parts from reference TRBV9 and TRBJ2-7): DSGVTQTPKHLITATGQRVTLRCSPRSGDLSVYWYQQSLDQGLQFLIQYYNGEERAKGNILERFSAQQFPDLHSELNLSSLELGDSALYFCASSVEGGSSSYEQYFGPGTRLTVT.

In regard to this clone: Other DNA sequences of this sample code for an identical CDR3. The chain carries TRBV28 and TRBJ1-1, with D uncertain. Germline V gives CDR1 MDHEN, CDR2 SYDVKM. This CDR3 spans 11 amino acids. Trimming removed 8 bases at V and 1 base at J, with 5 bases between. CDR3 sequence: CASRGNTEAFF. In nucleotides, the CDR3 is TGTGCCAGCCGGGGGAACACTGAAGCTTTCTTT.

The chain links TRBV10-3 to TRBJ2-1; TRBD2 matches 9 bases. The V and J ends lost 6 bases and 6 bases, in that order; junction bases with no gene match: 6. From germline, CDR1 is ENHRY and CDR2 SYGVKD. The CDR3 covers 14 residues. CDR3 sequence: CAIRDSGSPNEQFF. In nucleotides, the CDR3 is TGTGCCATCAGAGATAGCGGGAGCCCCAATGAGCAGTTCTTC.